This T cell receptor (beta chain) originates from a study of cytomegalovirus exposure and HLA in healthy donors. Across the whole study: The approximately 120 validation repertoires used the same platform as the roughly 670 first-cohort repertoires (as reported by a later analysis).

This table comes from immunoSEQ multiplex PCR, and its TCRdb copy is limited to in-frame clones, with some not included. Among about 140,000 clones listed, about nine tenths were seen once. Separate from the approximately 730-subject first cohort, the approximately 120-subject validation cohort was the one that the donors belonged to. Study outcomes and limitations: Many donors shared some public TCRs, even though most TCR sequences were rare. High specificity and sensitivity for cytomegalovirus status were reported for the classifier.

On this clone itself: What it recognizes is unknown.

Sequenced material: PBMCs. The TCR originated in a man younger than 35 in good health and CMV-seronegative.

CDR3 bases: TGTGCCAGCAGCTTAAACGGCGGGGGTTGGACTGAAGCTTTCTTT. Amino acids: CASSLNGGGWTEAFF. The chain uses TRBV7-2 and TRBJ1-1; the D gene is possibly TRBD1 (5 bases). The germline gives CDR1 SGHTA, CDR2 FQGNSA. The CDR3 has 15 residues. Trimming stripped 2 bases from V and 5 bases from J, with 15 bases between. Together with reference TRBV7-2 and TRBJ1-1, the CDR3 gives the full variable domain: GAGVSQSPSNKVTEKGKDVELRCDPISGHTALYWYRQSLGQGLEFLIYFQGNSAPDKSGLPSDRFSAERTGGSVSTLTIQRTQQEDSAVYLCASSLNGGGWTEAFFGQGTRLTVV.